The entry that follows covers one TCR beta chain sequence. V was clipped by 0 bases and J by 0 bases, with 9 bases between them. In germline, CDR1 is SNHLY, CDR2 FYNNEI. The CDR3 extends over 16 amino acids. This sample is part of a study of T cell responses to AZD1222 COVID-19 vaccine. Clones were sequenced by immunoSEQ multiplex PCR, and TCRdb holds only the in-frame ones, with some missing. The repertoire holds 150,000 to 200,000 clones, around 90% seen once, with about 2.5% in the top ten. This specimen consisted of peripheral blood, obtained on day 0 of AZD1222 vaccination. The sequence was obtained from an adult in good health. The genes are TRBV2 and TRBJ2-1, with D tentatively TRBD2 (6 bases). The chain's CDR3 is CASSEALSGSYNEQFF. The DNA of the CDR3 is TGTGCCAGCAGTGAAGCGCTTAGCGGCTCCTACAATGAGCAGTTCTTC.